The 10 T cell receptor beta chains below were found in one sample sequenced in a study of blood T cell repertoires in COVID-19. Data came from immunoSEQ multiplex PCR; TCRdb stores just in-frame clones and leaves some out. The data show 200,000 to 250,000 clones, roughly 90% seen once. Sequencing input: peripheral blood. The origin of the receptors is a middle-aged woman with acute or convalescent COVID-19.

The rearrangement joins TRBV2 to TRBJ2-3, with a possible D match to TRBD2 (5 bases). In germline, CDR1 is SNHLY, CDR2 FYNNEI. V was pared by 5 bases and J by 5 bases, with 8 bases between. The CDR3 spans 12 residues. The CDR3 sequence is CASSTLGDTQYF. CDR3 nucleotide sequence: TGTGCCAGCAGTACACTAGGAGATACGCAGTATTTT.

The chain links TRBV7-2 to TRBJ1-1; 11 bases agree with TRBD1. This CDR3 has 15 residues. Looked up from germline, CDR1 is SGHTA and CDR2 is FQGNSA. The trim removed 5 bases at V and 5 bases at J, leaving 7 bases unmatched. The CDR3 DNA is TGTGCCAGCAGCATAACCGGGACAGGGGGTACTGAAGCTTTCTTT. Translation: CASSITGTGGTEAFF.

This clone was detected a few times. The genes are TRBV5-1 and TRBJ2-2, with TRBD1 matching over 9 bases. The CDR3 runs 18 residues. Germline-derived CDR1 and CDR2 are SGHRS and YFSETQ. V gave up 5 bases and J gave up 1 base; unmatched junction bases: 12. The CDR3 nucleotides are TGCGCCAGCAGTCACCTGTCCCGGGACAGGGAGAACACCGGGGAGCTGTTTTTT. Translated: CASSHLSRDRENTGELFF.

CDR3 sequence (DNA): TGTGCCAGCAGTTCGATCCTCAGGGACATTCAGTACTTC. It yields the protein CASSSILRDIQYF. V is TRBV12-3 or TRBV12-4 and J is TRBJ2-4, with D possibly being TRBD1 (5 bases). The length of the CDR3 is 13 residues. V was trimmed by 4 bases and J by 8 bases, leaving 12 bases between them.

CDR3 in amino acids: CASTSGTGGGYTEAFF. The CDR3 coding sequence is TGCGCCAGCACCTCCGGGACAGGGGGCGGGTACACTGAAGCTTTCTTT. V usage is TRBV10-2 and J usage is TRBJ1-1; 12 bases map to TRBD1. The CDR3 extends over 16 amino acids. Germline V gene lookup returns CDR1 WSHSY and CDR2 SAAADI. V shed 7 bases and J 3 bases; nucleotides not matched to a gene: 9.

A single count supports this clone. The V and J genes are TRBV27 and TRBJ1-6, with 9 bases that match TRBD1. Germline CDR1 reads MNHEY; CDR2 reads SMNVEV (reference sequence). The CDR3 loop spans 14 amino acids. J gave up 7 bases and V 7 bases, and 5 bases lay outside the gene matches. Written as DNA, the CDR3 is TGTGCCAGCACCCCTGACAGGGGGAATTCACCCCTCCACTTT. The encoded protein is CASTPDRGNSPLHF.

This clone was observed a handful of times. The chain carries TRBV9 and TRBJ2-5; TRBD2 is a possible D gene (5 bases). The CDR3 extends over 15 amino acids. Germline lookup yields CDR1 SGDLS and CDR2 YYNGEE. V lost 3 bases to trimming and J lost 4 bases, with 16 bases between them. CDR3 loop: CASSALVGTGETQYF. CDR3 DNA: TGTGCCAGCAGCGCACTAGTGGGAACGGGAGAGACCCAGTACTTC.

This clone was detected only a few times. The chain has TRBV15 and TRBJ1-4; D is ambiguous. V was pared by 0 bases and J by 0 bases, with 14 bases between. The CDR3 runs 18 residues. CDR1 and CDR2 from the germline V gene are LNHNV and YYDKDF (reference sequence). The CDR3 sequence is CATSRDLPRDATNEKLFF. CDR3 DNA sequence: TGTGCCACCAGCAGAGATCTCCCACGCGATGCAACTAATGAAAAACTGTTTTTT.

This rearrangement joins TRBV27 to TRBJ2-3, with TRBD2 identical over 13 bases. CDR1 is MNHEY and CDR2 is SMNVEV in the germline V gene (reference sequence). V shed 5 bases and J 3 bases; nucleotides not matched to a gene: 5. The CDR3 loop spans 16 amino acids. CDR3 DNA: TGTGCCAGCAGTCCCAGACTAGCGGGGGGTACAGATACGCAGTATTTT. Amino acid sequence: CASSPRLAGGTDTQYF.

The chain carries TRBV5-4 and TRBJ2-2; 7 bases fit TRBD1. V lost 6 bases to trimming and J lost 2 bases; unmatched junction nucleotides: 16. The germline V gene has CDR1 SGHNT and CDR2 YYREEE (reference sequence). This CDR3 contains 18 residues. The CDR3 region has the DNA TGTGCCAGCACCCTGCTGGGCGTCCCAGGGGGAAACACCGGGGAGCTGTTTTTT. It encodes CASTLLGVPGGNTGELFF.